This is a list of T cell receptor beta chains from one sample in a study of tumor and adjacent non-tumor tissue in lung cancer. TCRdb redid the calling of the multiplex PCR reads with MiXCR, one entry per CDR3 protein. Among more than 85,000 distinct CDR3 sequences listed, around 75% were seen once. The source material was lung tumor tissue. These receptor sequences come from a woman between 55 and 75 years old with non-small cell lung cancer. Both conserved end residues are part of each CDR3. The order of the fields is D gene, clone size, V gene, J gene, CDR3 protein, CDR3 DNA. D genes are given only for firm matches. Size tells how often a clone was seen (once, few, many) or the class of an expanded clone, and some rows leave it out.

TRBD2	-	TRBV5-1	TRBJ2-1	CASSELAGASYYEQFF	TGCGCCAGCAGCGAATTAGCGGGGGCATCCTACTATGAGCAGTTCTTC
-	-	TRBV20-1	TRBJ2-5	CNARGLVGGETQYF	TGCAATGCTAGAGGGTTAGTGGGGGGCGAGACCCAGTACTTC
TRBD2	-	TRBV29-1	TRBJ2-1	CSIGGLGGVYEQFF	TGCAGCATTGGAGGGTTGGGGGGGGTTTATGAGCAGTTCTTC
TRBD2	medium-sized	TRBV11-2	TRBJ2-3	CASSWGLAGGRDTQYF	TGTGCCAGCAGCTGGGGGCTAGCGGGGGGCCGGGATACGCAGTATTTT
-	-	TRBV11-1	TRBJ1-2	CASSSGPLYGYTF	TGTGCCAGCAGCTCAGGCCCGCTCTATGGCTACACCTTC
-	once	TRBV28	TRBJ1-5	CVSGLGGGNKPEHF	TGTGTCAGCGGTTTAGGGGGGGGGAATAAGCCAGAGCATTTT
TRBD1	-	TRBV2	TRBJ2-7	CASRGQVQLHEQYF	TGTGCCAGCAGAGGACAGGTCCAATTACACGAGCAGTACTTC
-	-	TRBV10-1	TRBJ2-3	CASSEEELGADTQFF	TGCGCCAGCAGTGAAGAGGAACTAGGAGCGGATACGCAATTTTTT
-	-	TRBV29-1	TRBJ2-1	CSIGGRTGLTYDEQFF	TGCAGCATAGGGGGAAGGACAGGACTAACCTACGATGAGCAGTTCTTC
TRBD1	-	TRBV11-2	TRBJ2-7	CACSLDRDGEQYF	TGTGCCTGCAGCTTGGACAGGGATGGGGAGCAGTACTTC
-	-	TRBV4-3	TRBJ2-1	CACRQAFQIHNEQFF	TGCGCCTGCAGACAAGCATTCCAAATCCACAATGAGCAGTTCTTC
-	many	TRBV12-3/TRBV12-4	TRBJ1-6	CASSLGAGGARGAPLHF	TGTGCCAGCAGTCTCGGCGCGGGAGGGGCTCGTGGGGCACCCCTCCACTTT
-	many	TRBV29-1	TRBJ1-1	CSVERGADTEAFF	TGCAGCGTTGAAAGGGGGGCGGACACTGAAGCTTTCTTT
-	-	TRBV5-1	TRBJ2-5	CASRFFYSGQETQYF	TGCGCCAGCAGGTTCTTTTACAGCGGTCAAGAGACACAGTACTTC
-	-	TRBV28	TRBJ2-5	CATWCGQPPETQYF	TGTGCCACCTGGTGCGGACAGCCACCTGAGACCCAGTACTTC
TRBD2	many	TRBV20-1	TRBJ2-1	CSARDFTSGSYNEQFF	TGCAGTGCTAGAGACTTTACTAGCGGGAGTTATAATGAGCAGTTCTTC
TRBD2	once	TRBV12-3/TRBV12-4	TRBJ2-5	CASSPSSGKLETQYF	TGTGCCAGCAGTCCGAGTAGCGGGAAGCTAGAGACCCAATACTTC
-	once	TRBV5-5	TRBJ1-6	CTSSLEGSDNSPLHF	TGTACCAGCAGCTTGGAGGGGTCGGATAACTCACCCCTCCACTTT
-	-	TRBV12-3/TRBV12-4	TRBJ2-3	CVSSSDLGAQCF	TGTGTCAGCAGTTCGGACCTAGGGGCGCAGTGTTTT
-	-	TRBV20-1	TRBJ2-2	CSAPALAALGSCFF	-
TRBD1	many	TRBV6-2/TRBV6-3	TRBJ2-6	CASSYPTGAGANVLTF	TGTGCCAGCAGTTACCCAACAGGGGCTGGGGCCAACGTCCTGACTTTC
-	-	TRBV12-3/TRBV12-4	TRBJ2-2	CASSILTGTNTGELFF	TGTGCCAGCAGCATACTGACGGGGACGAACACCGGGGAGCTGTTTTTT
-	-	TRBV11-3	TRBJ2-7	CAKKKVGSYEYYF	TGTGCCAAAAAAAAGGTCGGCTCCTACGAGTACTACTTC
-	-	TRBV11-2	TRBJ2-1	CDSSLELGGWGQGDDEQFF	TGTGACAGCAGTTTAGAGCTGGGCGGTTGGGGGCAGGGTGACGATGAGCAGTTCTTC
TRBD2	-	TRBV30	TRBJ2-5	CASVKGGKETQYF	TGTGCCTCAGTCAAGGGAGGGAAAGAGACCCAGTACTTC
TRBD1	medium-sized	TRBV11-2	TRBJ1-1	CASRRDSLRGNTEAFF	TGTGCCAGCAGACGGGACAGCCTTAGGGGGAACACTGAAGCTTTCTTT
TRBD2	-	TRBV11-1	TRBJ2-1	CASSLELTSGSHIEQFF	TGCGCTAGCAGCTTAGAATTGACTAGCGGGAGCCACATTGAGCAGTTCTTC
-	many	TRBV29-1	TRBJ1-1	CSVTQGGTEAFF	TGCAGCGTGACACAGGGAGGCACTGAAGCTTTCTTT
-	-	TRBV20-1	TRBJ1-3	CSTRRGLRSENTIYF	TGCAGTACTAGAAGAGGGTTACGCTCTGAAAACACCATATATTTT
TRBD2	many	TRBV6-5	TRBJ2-3	CASSVAGGISSTDTQYF	TGTGCCAGCAGCGTAGCGGGGGGGATATCTAGCACAGATACGCAGTATTTT
TRBD2	-	TRBV11-3	TRBJ2-1	CASSLGTSGKNIEQSF	TGTGCCAGCAGCTTAGGGACTAGCGGGAAGAACATTGAGCAGTCCTTC
-	-	TRBV11-3	TRBJ2-7	CACRLDTGTYEQYF	TGTGCCTGCAGGTTAGATACAGGAACCTACGAGCAGTACTTC
-	few	TRBV11-2	TRBJ2-1	CAGSLGYRVDEHFF	TGTGCCGGCAGCTTAGGCTACAGGGTCGATGAGCATTTCTTC
-	-	TRBV11-3	TRBJ2-2	CASNFNRQGGKLFF	TGTGCCAGCAACTTCAATCGGCAAGGGGGGAAGCTGTTTTTT
-	once	TRBV11-2	TRBJ2-2	CANSLRRAGELFF	TGTGCCAACAGCCTTCGGAGGGCCGGGGAGCTGTTTTTT
-	once	TRBV28	TRBJ2-1	CATSLGGFSYNERFF	TGTGCCACCAGTTTGGGGGGCTTTAGCTACAATGAGCGGTTCTTC
-	-	TRBV11-2	TRBJ1-2	CARSSVGWGALGYTF	TGCGCCAGGAGCTCGGTTGGCTGGGGGGCGCTTGGCTACACCTTC
TRBD2	-	TRBV11-2	TRBJ2-7	CASSYGTSRDYEQYF	TGTGCCAGCAGCTATGGGACTAGCAGGGACTACGAGCAATACTTC
-	once	TRBV29-1	TRBJ1-2	CSVEEGDVRGSTF	TGCAGCGTTGAGGAGGGGGACGTGCGGGGCTCCACCTTC
-	-	TRBV11-2	TRBJ2-1	CACSGWIRNEQFF	TGTGCCTGCAGCGGGTGGATTCGCAATGAGCAGTTCTTC
TRBD2	-	TRBV6-6	TRBJ2-5	CTNRGGTSGGRYQETQYF	TGTACCAACAGGGGTGGGACTAGCGGGGGGAGGTACCAAGAGACCCAATACTTC
-	-	TRBV11-2	TRBJ2-2	CASRLLITGELFF	TGTGCCAGCAGATTGCTGATCACCGGGGAGCTGTTTTTT
-	-	TRBV20-1	TRBJ1-6	CSAHTGHGGSPLHF	TGCAGTGCCCATACCGGACATGGAGGTTCACCCCTCCATTTT
-	-	TRBV24-1	TRBJ1-3	CATSDSPPGNTIYF	TGTGCCACCAGTGATTCCCCCCCTGGAAACACCATATATTTT
TRBD1	-	TRBV11-1	TRBJ1-2	CASSHGTVGVNYGYTF	TGTGCCAGCAGCCACGGGACAGTGGGGGTTAACTATGGTTACACCTTC